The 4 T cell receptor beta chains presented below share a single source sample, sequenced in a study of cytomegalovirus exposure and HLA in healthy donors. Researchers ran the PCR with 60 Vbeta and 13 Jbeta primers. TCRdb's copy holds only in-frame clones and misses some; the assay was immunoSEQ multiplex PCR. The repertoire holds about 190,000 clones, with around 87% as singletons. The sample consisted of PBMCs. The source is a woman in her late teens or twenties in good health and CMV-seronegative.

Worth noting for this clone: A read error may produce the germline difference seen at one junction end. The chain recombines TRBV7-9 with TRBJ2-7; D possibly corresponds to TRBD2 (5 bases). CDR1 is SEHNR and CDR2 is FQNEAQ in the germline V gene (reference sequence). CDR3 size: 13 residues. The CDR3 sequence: CTSTPYQDSEQYF. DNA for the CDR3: TGTACCAGCACCCCCTATCAGGACTCTGAGCAGTACTTC. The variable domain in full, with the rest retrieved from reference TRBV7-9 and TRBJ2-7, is DTGVSQNPRHKITKRGQNVTFRCDPISEHNRLYWYRQTLGQGPEFLTYFQNEAQLEKSRLLSDRFSAERPKGSFSTLEIQRTEQGDSAMYLCTSTPYQDSEQYFGPGTRLTVT.

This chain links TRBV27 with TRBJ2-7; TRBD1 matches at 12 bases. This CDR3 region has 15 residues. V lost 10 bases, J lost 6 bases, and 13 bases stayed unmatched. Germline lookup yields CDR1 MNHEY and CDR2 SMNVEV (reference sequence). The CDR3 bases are TGTGCCATCTCGGCGCGGGACAGGGGGCTATCCGAGCAGTACTTC. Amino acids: CAISARDRGLSEQYF.

In DNA, the CDR3 is TGTGCCAGTAGTATGACTCTGAACACTGAAGCTTTCTTT. Translating it yields CASSMTLNTEAFF. The chain links TRBV19 to TRBJ1-1; D not certain. The CDR3 runs to 13 residues. V lost 3 bases, J lost 0 bases, and 5 bases lay in between. Germline CDR1 and CDR2: LNHDA and SQIVND (reference sequence).

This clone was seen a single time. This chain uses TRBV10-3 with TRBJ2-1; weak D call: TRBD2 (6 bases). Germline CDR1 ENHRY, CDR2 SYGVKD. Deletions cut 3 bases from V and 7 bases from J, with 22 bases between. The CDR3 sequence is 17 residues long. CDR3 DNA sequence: TGTGCCATCAGTGATGGGCTGGGAGGCGGGGTACGGAATGAGCAGTTCTTC. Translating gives CAISDGLGGGVRNEQFF.